The present T cell receptor (beta chain) was sequenced within a study of T cells after yellow fever vaccination. Study-wide points: Faster peaking, at day 5 versus 15, marked a secondary response that was weaker.

From germline, CDR1 is SGHTA and CDR2 FQGNSA. This CDR3 is built from 12 residues. V lost 5 bases, J lost 9 bases, and 13 bases lay in between. UMIs and a universal primer site were added when TCR cDNA was made by 5'RACE template switching. One entry per CDR3 protein results from TCRdb running MiXCR on the 5' RACE reads. The table lists 600,000 to 750,000 distinct CDR3 sequences, about 12% of them singletons. Comments on this clonotype: Its antigen remains unidentified.

The chain employs TRBV7-2 and TRBJ1-1; the D gene is possibly TRBD1 (6 bases). The material was PBMCs, obtained on the day of the yellow fever booster vaccination. This sequence originates from a man between 25 and 39 years old who received the YFV17D yellow fever vaccine. CDR3 sequence (DNA): TGTGCCAGCAGCACCGACGACAGGAAAGCTTTCTTT. It encodes CASSTDDRKAFF.